Listed below are T cell receptor beta chains from one sample, sequenced in a study of T-cell reconstitution after alpha-beta-depleted transplantation in children. TCRdb redid the calling of the PCR reads with MiXCR, one entry per CDR3 protein. The table has some 600,000 distinct CDR3 sequences, 13% seen once. This sample comprised PBMCs, mostly from graft donor cells, obtained 360 days after TCRalphabeta/CD19-depleted stem cell transplant. Source of these receptors: a male patient between 10 and 17 years old who had a stem cell transplant for acute myeloid leukemia, so the T cells may come from the graft donor. Each CDR3 is given with its conserved first and last residue. The order of the fields is D gene, clone size, J gene, CDR3 length, V gene, CDR3 protein, CDR3 DNA. D genes are given only for firm matches. Size tells how often a clone was seen (once, few, many) or the class of an expanded clone, and some rows leave it out.

D: -
size: few
J: TRBJ2-5
length: 14
V: TRBV6-2/TRBV6-3
CDR3: CASSYSWYQETQYF
DNA: TGTGCCAGCAGTTACAGTTGGTACCAAGAGACCCAGTACTTC

D: TRBD1
size: -
J: TRBJ2-7
length: 16
V: TRBV6-2/TRBV6-3
CDR3: CASSYWTDRGAYEQYF
DNA: TGTGCCAGCAGTTACTGGACGGACAGGGGCGCCTACGAGCAGTACTTC

D: -
size: -
J: TRBJ2-3
length: 16
V: TRBV15
CDR3: CATSRDPTGWVDTQYF
DNA: TGTGCCACCAGCAGAGATCCTACGGGATGGGTAGATACGCAGTATTTT

D: -
size: few
J: TRBJ1-3
length: 12
V: TRBV6-5
CDR3: CASKSGGNTIYF
DNA: TGTGCCAGCAAAAGTGGAGGAAACACCATATATTTT

D: TRBD1
size: many
J: TRBJ1-5
length: 17
V: TRBV7-9
CDR3: CASSSGPGTGRNQPQHF
DNA: TGTGCCAGCAGCTCCGGGCCGGGGACAGGGCGTAATCAGCCCCAGCATTTT

D: -
size: -
J: TRBJ2-1
length: 12
V: TRBV29-1
CDR3: CSVEGSQVGQFF
DNA: TGCAGCGTTGAAGGCAGCCAGGTTGGGCAGTTCTTC

D: TRBD2
size: many
J: TRBJ2-2
length: 17
V: TRBV28
CDR3: CASSLLAGGPNTGELFF
DNA: TGTGCCAGCAGTTTACTAGCGGGAGGGCCGAACACCGGGGAGCTGTTTTTT

D: TRBD1
size: -
J: TRBJ2-4
length: 15
V: TRBV6-5
CDR3: CASSYSGTGRNIQYF
DNA: TGTGCCAGCAGTTACTCGGGGACAGGGAGAAACATTCAGTACTTC

D: -
size: -
J: TRBJ1-2
length: 13
V: TRBV28
CDR3: CASSLGLDRGYTF
DNA: TGTGCCAGCAGTTTAGGGCTAGATCGTGGCTACACCTTC

D: -
size: many
J: TRBJ1-1
length: 12
V: TRBV20-1
CDR3: CSAPGGYTEAFF
DNA: TGCAGTGCTCCTGGGGGATACACTGAAGCTTTCTTT

D: -
size: many
J: TRBJ2-7
length: 12
V: TRBV7-2
CDR3: CASSLEVGEQYF
DNA: TGTGCCAGCAGCTTAGAGGTGGGCGAGCAGTACTTC

D: -
size: few
J: TRBJ2-7
length: 15
V: TRBV20-1
CDR3: CSARPRWAANYEQYF
DNA: TGCAGTGCTAGACCACGATGGGCGGCCAACTACGAGCAGTACTTC

D: -
size: many
J: TRBJ2-7
length: 15
V: TRBV3-1
CDR3: CASSQTHGIYHEQYF
DNA: TGTGCCAGCAGCCAAACTCACGGGATCTACCACGAGCAGTACTTC

D: -
size: many
J: TRBJ2-7
length: 14
V: TRBV20-1
CDR3: CSAPARLGLYEQYF
DNA: TGCAGTGCTCCTGCGAGACTAGGACTCTACGAGCAGTACTTC

D: TRBD1
size: -
J: TRBJ1-6
length: 16
V: TRBV14
CDR3: CASSQKGGQFNSPLHF
DNA: TGTGCCAGCAGCCAAAAGGGGGGACAGTTTAATTCACCCCTCCACTTT

D: -
size: -
J: TRBJ2-7
length: 14
V: TRBV5-1
CDR3: CASRSDGGSYEQYF
DNA: TGCGCCAGCAGATCGGACGGAGGTAGCTACGAGCAGTACTTC

D: TRBD2
size: few
J: TRBJ2-1
length: 16
V: TRBV20-1
CDR3: CSAFGLAGGFNNEQFF
DNA: TGCAGTGCCTTCGGACTAGCGGGAGGGTTCAACAATGAGCAGTTCTTC

D: TRBD2
size: -
J: TRBJ2-7
length: 14
V: TRBV20-1
CDR3: CSARGLAASYEQYF
DNA: TGCAGTGCTAGGGGACTAGCGGCCTCCTACGAGCAGTACTTC

D: TRBD1
size: few
J: TRBJ2-7
length: 16
V: TRBV6-2/TRBV6-3
CDR3: CASSPPQGAPEVEQYF
DNA: TGTGCCAGCAGTCCACCTCAGGGGGCGCCGGAGGTCGAGCAGTACTTC

D: TRBD1
size: -
J: TRBJ2-7
length: 14
V: TRBV9
CDR3: CASSVGAGGWEQYF
DNA: TGTGCCAGCAGCGTAGGGGCAGGGGGATGGGAGCAGTACTTC

D: TRBD2
size: few
J: TRBJ2-1
length: 16
V: TRBV25-1
CDR3: CASSEDGASGDNEQFF
DNA: TGTGCCAGCAGTGAAGATGGGGCTAGCGGCGACAATGAGCAGTTCTTC

D: -
size: few
J: TRBJ2-1
length: 14
V: TRBV7-2
CDR3: CASSLMSGTGEQFF
DNA: TGTGCCAGCAGCTTAATGTCGGGAACAGGTGAGCAGTTCTTC

D: -
size: many
J: TRBJ2-5
length: 13
V: TRBV18
CDR3: CASSPFGQETQYF
DNA: TGTGCCAGCTCACCATTCGGCCAAGAGACCCAGTACTTC

D: -
size: many
J: TRBJ1-4
length: 14
V: TRBV29-1
CDR3: CSVDETGRGEKLFF
DNA: TGCAGCGTTGACGAAACAGGGAGGGGTGAAAAACTGTTTTTT

D: -
size: few
J: TRBJ2-7
length: 17
V: TRBV28
CDR3: CASSLGSVRLLNHEQYF
DNA: TGTGCCAGCAGTTTAGGTTCGGTGCGCTTACTCAACCACGAGCAGTACTTC

D: -
size: few
J: TRBJ2-5
length: 17
V: TRBV21-1
CDR3: CASSKSRTVAFKETQYF
DNA: TGTGCCAGCAGCAAATCTCGGACAGTCGCCTTTAAAGAGACCCAGTACTTC

D: TRBD2
size: -
J: TRBJ2-1
length: 17
V: TRBV5-4
CDR3: CASRDGLAGGRLDEQFF
DNA: TGTGCCAGCAGAGACGGACTAGCGGGAGGACGTTTGGATGAGCAGTTCTTC

D: TRBD2
size: many
J: TRBJ2-1
length: 16
V: TRBV9
CDR3: CASSVRVGGEYNEQFF
DNA: TGTGCCAGCAGCGTAAGGGTGGGAGGGGAATACAATGAGCAGTTCTTC

D: -
size: few
J: TRBJ2-1
length: 15
V: TRBV18
CDR3: CASSLGTKGFNEQFF
DNA: TGTGCCAGCTCATTGGGGACAAAGGGATTCAATGAGCAGTTCTTC

D: -
size: -
J: TRBJ2-3
length: 14
V: TRBV14
CDR3: CASSQARGTDTQYF
DNA: TGTGCCAGCAGCCAAGCGCGGGGTACAGATACGCAGTATTTT

D: TRBD2
size: -
J: TRBJ2-1
length: 12
V: TRBV29-1
CDR3: CSIRLAGAEQFF
DNA: TGCAGCATCCGACTAGCGGGAGCTGAGCAGTTCTTC

D: TRBD1
size: many
J: TRBJ2-5
length: 14
V: TRBV6-2/TRBV6-3
CDR3: CAGATGTVSETQYF
DNA: TGTGCCGGGGCCACCGGGACAGTGTCAGAGACCCAGTACTTC

D: -
size: few
J: TRBJ1-1
length: 15
V: TRBV21-1
CDR3: CASSPQAVRDTEAFF
DNA: TGTGCCAGCAGCCCTCAGGCGGTGAGGGATACTGAAGCTTTCTTT

D: -
size: many
J: TRBJ2-7
length: 16
V: TRBV7-9
CDR3: CASSLDTARPTYEQYF
DNA: TGTGCCAGCAGCTTAGATACAGCGCGGCCTACCTACGAGCAGTACTTC

D: -
size: many
J: TRBJ2-1
length: 13
V: TRBV28
CDR3: CASSPPYRELQFF
DNA: TGTGCCAGCAGTCCCCCGTACCGCGAGCTGCAGTTCTTC

D: TRBD2
size: -
J: TRBJ2-1
length: 15
V: TRBV6-2/TRBV6-3
CDR3: CASRGSLSSYNEQFF
DNA: TGTGCCAGTCGCGGGAGCCTGAGCTCCTACAATGAGCAGTTCTTC

D: -
size: -
J: TRBJ2-3
length: 14
V: TRBV15
CDR3: CATSKTGRRDTQYF
DNA: TGTGCCACCAGCAAGACAGGGAGGAGGGATACGCAGTATTTT

D: -
size: many
J: TRBJ2-2
length: 17
V: TRBV6-2/TRBV6-3
CDR3: CASSRTRQGGGVGELFF
DNA: TGTGCCAGCAGCCGGACTCGACAGGGAGGAGGAGTCGGGGAGCTGTTTTTT

D: -
size: -
J: TRBJ2-1
length: 12
V: TRBV6-2/TRBV6-3
CDR3: CAVRVTYNEQFF
DNA: TGTGCTGTGAGGGTAACCTACAATGAGCAGTTCTTC

D: TRBD1
size: many
J: TRBJ2-7
length: 14
V: TRBV5-1
CDR3: CASSSTGINYEQYF
DNA: TGCGCCAGCAGCTCGACAGGGATAAACTACGAGCAGTACTTC

D: TRBD1
size: many
J: TRBJ2-5
length: 15
V: TRBV7-9
CDR3: CASSSPGQGQETQYF
DNA: TGTGCCAGCAGCTCCCCGGGACAGGGGCAAGAGACCCAGTACTTC

D: TRBD2
size: few
J: TRBJ2-7
length: 18
V: TRBV4-3
CDR3: CASSQKGPGLALKNEQYF
DNA: TGCGCCAGCAGCCAAAAGGGCCCGGGACTAGCGCTTAAAAACGAGCAGTACTTC

D: -
size: many
J: TRBJ2-1
length: 14
V: TRBV19
CDR3: CASIIPRDDNEQFF
DNA: TGTGCCAGTATTATACCGCGGGACGACAATGAGCAGTTCTTC

D: -
size: -
J: TRBJ1-1
length: 16
V: TRBV19
CDR3: CASSMGLRHRGTEAFF
DNA: TGTGCCAGTAGTATGGGGCTTAGGCATCGGGGCACTGAAGCTTTCTTT

D: TRBD2
size: many
J: TRBJ2-7
length: 18
V: TRBV28
CDR3: CASSWTGGTSGEFYEQYF
DNA: TGTGCCAGCAGCTGGACTGGGGGGACTAGCGGGGAATTCTACGAGCAGTACTTC

D: TRBD1
size: few
J: TRBJ2-7
length: 14
V: TRBV7-7
CDR3: CASSFGTDSYEQYF
DNA: TGTGCTAGCAGCTTCGGGACAGACTCCTACGAGCAGTACTTC

D: -
size: many
J: TRBJ2-2
length: 15
V: TRBV4-3
CDR3: CASSQDGKVDGELFF
DNA: TGCGCCAGCAGCCAAGATGGCAAGGTTGACGGGGAGCTGTTTTTT

D: TRBD2
size: few
J: TRBJ2-2
length: 14
V: TRBV6-5
CDR3: CASSLTSVPGELFF
DNA: TGTGCCAGCAGTTTGACTAGCGTCCCCGGGGAGCTGTTTTTT